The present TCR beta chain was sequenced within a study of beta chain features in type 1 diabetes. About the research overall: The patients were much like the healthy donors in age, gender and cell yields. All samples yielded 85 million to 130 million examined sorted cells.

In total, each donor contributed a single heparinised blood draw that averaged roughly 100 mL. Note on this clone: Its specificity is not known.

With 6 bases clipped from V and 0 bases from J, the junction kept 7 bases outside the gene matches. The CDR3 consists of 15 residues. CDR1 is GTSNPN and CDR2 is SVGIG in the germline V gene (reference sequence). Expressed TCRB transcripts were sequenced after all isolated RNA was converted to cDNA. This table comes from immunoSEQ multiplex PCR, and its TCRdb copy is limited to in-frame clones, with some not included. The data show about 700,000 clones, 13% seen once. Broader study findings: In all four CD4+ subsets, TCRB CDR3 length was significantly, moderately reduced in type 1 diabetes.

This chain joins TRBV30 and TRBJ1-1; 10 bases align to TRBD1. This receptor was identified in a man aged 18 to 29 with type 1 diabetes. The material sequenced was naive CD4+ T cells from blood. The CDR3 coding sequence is TGTGCCTGTCCATGGGGGACAGGGGTGAACACTGAAGCTTTCTTT. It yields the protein CACPWGTGVNTEAFF.